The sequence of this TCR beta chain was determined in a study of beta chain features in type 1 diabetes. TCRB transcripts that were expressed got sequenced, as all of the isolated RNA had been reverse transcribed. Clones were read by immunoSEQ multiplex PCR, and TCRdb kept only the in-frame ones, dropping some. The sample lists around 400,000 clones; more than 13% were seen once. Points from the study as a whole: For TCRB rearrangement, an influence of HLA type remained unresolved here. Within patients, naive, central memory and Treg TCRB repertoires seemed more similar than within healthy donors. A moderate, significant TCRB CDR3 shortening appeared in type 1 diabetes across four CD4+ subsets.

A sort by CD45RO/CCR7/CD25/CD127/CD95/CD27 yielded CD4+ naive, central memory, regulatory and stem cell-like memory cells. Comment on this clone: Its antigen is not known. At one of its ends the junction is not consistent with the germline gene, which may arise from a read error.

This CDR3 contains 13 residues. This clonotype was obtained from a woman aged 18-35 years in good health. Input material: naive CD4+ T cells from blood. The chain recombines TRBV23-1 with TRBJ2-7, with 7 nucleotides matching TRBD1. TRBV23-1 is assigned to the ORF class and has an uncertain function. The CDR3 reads CASSRKLRDRRNF. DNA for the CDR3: TGCGCCAGCAGTCGAAAGCTCCGGGACAGAAGAAACTTC.